Here is one T cell receptor beta chain with its context. This entry belongs to a study of T cell responses to AZD1222 COVID-19 vaccine. The trim removed 4 bases at V and 4 bases at J, leaving 7 bases unmatched. The CDR3 spans 15 residues. Germline CDR1 reads SGHRS; CDR2 reads YFSETQ. Assay: immunoSEQ multiplex PCR; the TCRdb copy retains only in-frame clones and omits some. The sample includes about 140,000 clones, 85% to 95% of them seen just once. The rearrangement uses TRBV5-1 and TRBJ2-2; 7 bases are a match to TRBD2. The sample consisted of peripheral blood, taken after recovery from COVID-19. The sequence derives from an adult who had recovered from COVID-19. Written as DNA, the CDR3 is TGCGCCAGCAGCCCTGGGGCGGGAGCCACCGGGGAGCTGTTTTTT. Encoded protein: CASSPGAGATGELFF.